This section outlines one T cell receptor (beta chain) sequence together with its context. The sample comes from a study of cytotoxic CD8 clonotypes in ibrutinib-treated CLL. Clones were read by immunoSEQ multiplex PCR, and TCRdb kept only the in-frame ones, dropping some. In the table there are more than 200,000 clones, just over 70% of which are singletons. Unmatched junction bases numbered 6, after V lost 6 bases and J lost 3 bases. Germline CDR1 is ENHRY and CDR2 is SYGVKD. There are 14 residues in the CDR3. The sequencing used PBMCs, collected after 12 months of ibrutinib treatment. The V and J genes are TRBV10-3 and TRBJ1-1; 8 positions agree with TRBD1. The source is a human donor with chronic lymphocytic leukemia. The CDR3 spells CAIRIGQGDTEAFF. In nucleotides, the CDR3 is TGTGCCATCAGAATCGGACAGGGAGACACTGAAGCTTTCTTT.